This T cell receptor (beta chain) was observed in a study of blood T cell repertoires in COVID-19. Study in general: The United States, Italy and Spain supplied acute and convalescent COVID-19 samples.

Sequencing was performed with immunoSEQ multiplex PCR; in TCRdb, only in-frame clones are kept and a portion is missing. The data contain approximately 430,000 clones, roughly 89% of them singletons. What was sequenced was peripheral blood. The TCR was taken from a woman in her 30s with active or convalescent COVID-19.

DNA for the CDR3: TGTGCCAGCAGCCATGGACAGTACCCCACCGGGGAGCTGTTTTTT. Amino acid sequence: CASSHGQYPTGELFF. The chain employs TRBV3-1 (or the pseudogene TRBV3-2) and TRBJ2-2; D possibly corresponds to TRBD1 (6 bases). The CDR3 totals 15 residues. The ends were cut back, 3 bases at V and 4 bases at J, with 12 bases in the middle. Germline lookup yields CDR1 LGHDT and CDR2 YNNKEL (reference sequence).